Listed below are T cell receptor beta chains from one sample, sequenced in a study of OX40 agonist ivuxolimab in advanced cancers. Clones were read by immunoSEQ multiplex PCR, and TCRdb kept only the in-frame ones, dropping some. The sample lists over 50,000 clones, around four fifths occurring once. Material: CD4+ or CD8+ T cells sorted from blood, obtained in a trial of the OX40 agonist ivuxolimab. Receptors were obtained from an adult with an advanced solid tumor such as melanoma, head and neck, liver or kidney cancer. Each CDR3 is given with its conserved first and last residue. The D gene is left open where the match is weak. Only some rows state a clone size, as once, few, many or a class for expanded clones.

>TRBV18|TRBJ1-4|-|-
TGTGCCAGCTCACCATTGGAAGCAACTAATGAAAAACTGTTTTTT
CASSPLEATNEKLFF
>TRBV4-3|TRBJ2-5|-|-
TGCGCCAGCAGCCAAGATTTTTCAAGGGCAGAGACCCAGTACTTC
CASSQDFSRAETQYF
>TRBV2|TRBJ2-2|-|-
TGTGCCAGCAAATTTGGCAGCGACAACACCGGGGAGCTGTTTTTT
CASKFGSDNTGELFF
>TRBV28|TRBJ2-7|-|few
TGTGCCAGCAGAAGCACCATCTACGAGCAGTACTTC
CASRSTIYEQYF
>TRBV2|TRBJ2-7|TRBD2|-
TGTGCCAGCAGTGAATCACTGTCGGGACTAGCGGGGTTCGAGCAGTACTTC
CASSESLSGLAGFEQYF
>TRBV7-3|TRBJ1-1|-|-
TGTGCCAGCAGCTCCGGACAGATGAACACTGAAGCTTTCTTT
CASSSGQMNTEAFF
>TRBV7-2|TRBJ1-1|-|once
TGTGCCAGCAGCTTAGCGCTTGAGGGCACTGAAGCTTTCTTT
CASSLALEGTEAFF
>TRBV9|TRBJ2-3|TRBD2|-
TGTGCCAGCAGCTCATTAGCGGGGGGGCCGACAGATACGCAGTATTTT
CASSSLAGGPTDTQYF
>TRBV4-3|TRBJ2-7|TRBD2|-
TGCGCCAGCAGCCAGGCTAGCGGGGGGAAGAATTCCTACGAGCAGTACTTC
CASSQASGGKNSYEQYF
>TRBV18|TRBJ2-7|-|-
TGTGCCAGCTCACCTGACGAAAACTCCTACGAGCAGTACTTC
CASSPDENSYEQYF
>TRBV5-8|TRBJ2-3|TRBD1|-
TGTGCCAGCAGACAAACAGGGGGGAGCACAGATACGCAGTATTTT
CASRQTGGSTDTQYF
>TRBV27|TRBJ2-1|-|-
TGTGCCAGCAGTCCCAGAGGAGCGGGCTCCTACAATGAGCAGTTCTTC
CASSPRGAGSYNEQFF
>TRBV5-1|TRBJ2-3|TRBD1|-
TGCGCGAGTGGGACAGGTCTATTCCCTAGCACAGATACGCAGTATTTT
CASGTGLFPSTDTQYF
>TRBV30|TRBJ1-3|-|-
TGTGCCTGGAGTCCCCCGGGCGTACGGGGTAAAAGAAACACCATATATTTT
CAWSPPGVRGKRNTIYF
>TRBV2|TRBJ2-7|TRBD1|-
TGTGCCAGCACACACGACAGGGGACCCTACGAGCAGTACTTC
CASTHDRGPYEQYF
>TRBV5-7|TRBJ1-4|-|-
TGTGCCAGACAGGGTGAAAAACTGTTTTTT
CARQGEKLFF
>TRBV10-1|TRBJ2-1|-|-
TGCGCCAGCAGGGAGGTGCGGGGACCTGGTATAGCCCTGGACTCCTACAATGAGCAGTTCTTC
CASREVRGPGIALDSYNEQFF
>TRBV18|TRBJ2-2|-|-
TGTGCCAGCTCACCGGGGGCGAGTGGGGAGCTGTTTTTT
CASSPGASGELFF
>TRBV2|TRBJ1-5|-|once
TGTGCCAGCAGTGATATAGTCAAAGGTCAGCCCCAGCATTTT
CASSDIVKGQPQHF
>TRBV7-9|TRBJ2-1|TRBD2|-
TGTGCCAACGAACTAGCGGGGGATTTCAATGAGCAGTTCTTC
CANELAGDFNEQFF
>TRBV30|TRBJ1-4|-|-
TGTGCCTGGAGTGCGGGCGGGTATAATGAAAAACTGTTTTTT
CAWSAGGYNEKLFF
>TRBV6-1|TRBJ2-3|-|-
TGTGCCAGCAGTGAAGGAACTAGCACAGATACGCAGTATTTT
CASSEGTSTDTQYF
>TRBV7-3|TRBJ1-2|-|-
TGTGCCAGCAGCTACGACGGCGTCTATGGCTACACCTTC
CASSYDGVYGYTF
>TRBV18|TRBJ2-7|-|-
TGTGCCAGCTCACCACCGGGATTCGGGTCCCTCGAGCAGTACTTC
CASSPPGFGSLEQYF
>TRBV7-2|TRBJ1-1|-|-
TGTGCCAGCAGCTTAGACCGAAACACTGAAGCTTTCTTT
CASSLDRNTEAFF
>TRBV4-2|TRBJ2-7|TRBD2|once
TGTGCCAGCAGCCAAGACACCCCGGGACTAGCGACCTACGAGCAGTACTTC
CASSQDTPGLATYEQYF
>TRBV30|TRBJ2-2|TRBD2|-
TGTGCCTGGAGTGCCAAAACTCAAGGGACCTGGGGGGGAACCGGGGAGCTGTTTTTT
CAWSAKTQGTWGGTGELFF
>TRBV7-2|TRBJ1-6|-|-
TGTGCCAGCAGCTTTTTGGACAGACCCCTCCACTTT
CASSFLDRPLHF
>TRBV30|TRBJ2-1|-|-
TGTGCCTGGACTCACTCAGGGGACCTCTACAATGAGCAGTTCTTC
CAWTHSGDLYNEQFF
>TRBV15|TRBJ2-5|TRBD1|-
TGTGCCACCAGCAGAGATCATACAGGGGGTCAAGAGACCCAGTACTTC
CATSRDHTGGQETQYF
>TRBV5-5|TRBJ1-6|-|once
TGTGCCAGCAGCCCGCTCGGAGCGGGTAATAATTCACCCCTCCACTTT
CASSPLGAGNNSPLHF
>TRBV30|TRBJ1-5|-|-
TGTGCCGCCCTAGAGGGCAATCAGCCCCAGCATTTT
CAALEGNQPQHF
>TRBV18|TRBJ1-5|-|-
TGTGCCAGCTCAGTTAGCAGGGCTAGCAATCAGCCCCAGCATTTT
CASSVSRASNQPQHF
>TRBV28|TRBJ1-2|-|once
TGTGCCAGCAGTGAGGGGGACGGCTACACCTTC
CASSEGDGYTF
>TRBV18|TRBJ1-1|-|-
TGTGCCAGCTCACCCAAGCGGGGGGGTGAAGCTTTCTTT
CASSPKRGGEAFF
>TRBV4-2|TRBJ2-7|TRBD2|-
TGTGCCAGCAGCCCCCGGATGGGGCGGGGGGGCGGTTACGAGCAGTACTTC
CASSPRMGRGGGYEQYF
>TRBV1|TRBJ1-5|-|medium-sized
TGCACCAGCAGCCCACAGGGGAGGCAGCCCCAGCATTTT
CTSSPQGRQPQHF
>TRBV18|TRBJ1-5|-|-
TGTGCCCCCCCCCAGGGACCAATTGAAAGTCAGCCCCAGCATTTT
CAPPQGPIESQPQHF
>TRBV18|TRBJ1-5|-|-
TGTGCCAGCTCACCTGGTCGCTCTATCGCGGGGAATCAGCCCCAGCATTTT
CASSPGRSIAGNQPQHF
>TRBV7-3|TRBJ2-2|-|-
TGTGCCAGCAGCTTCGGTCCTTCTGACGGGGAGCTGTTTTTT
CASSFGPSDGELFF
>TRBV19|TRBJ2-3|TRBD2|once
TGTGCCAGTAGTATCCCCGGGACTAGCGGGGGTAGAAATACGCAGTATTTT
CASSIPGTSGGRNTQYF
>TRBV9|TRBJ1-1|TRBD1|-
TGTGCCAGCAGCGTAGGGGCAGGGGGCTATAACACTGAAGCTTTCTTT
CASSVGAGGYNTEAFF
>TRBV7-8|TRBJ1-5|TRBD1|-
TGTGCCAGCCTTCCGCCGGGACAGATCAATCAGCCCCAGCATTTT
CASLPPGQINQPQHF
>TRBV7-8|TRBJ2-3|TRBD2|-
TGTGCCAGCAGCCCCCAACTAGCGGGGATAGGCACAGATACGCAGTATTTT
CASSPQLAGIGTDTQYF
>TRBV6-5|TRBJ2-7|TRBD1|-
TGTGCCAGCAGGACAGGACAGGCTGTCTACGAGCAGTACTTC
CASRTGQAVYEQYF
>TRBV9|TRBJ2-5|TRBD2|-
TGTGCCAGCAGCGTAGAGGCTAGCGGGGGCCCCCAGCAAGAGACCCAGTACTTC
CASSVEASGGPQQETQYF
>TRBV9|TRBJ2-5|TRBD2|-
TGTGCCAGCAGCGTAGCAGCGGGGGCGATCCAAGAGACCCAGTACTTC
CASSVAAGAIQETQYF
>TRBV7-9|TRBJ2-1|-|-
TGTGCCAGCAGCCCTGGCGGGCCTCGCTCCTACAATGAGCAGTTCTTC
CASSPGGPRSYNEQFF
>TRBV27|TRBJ2-3|TRBD2|-
TGTGCCAGCAACGGCCTCGCTAGCGGGGAGAGGGATACGCAGTATTTT
CASNGLASGERDTQYF
>TRBV6-4|TRBJ1-4|-|-
TGTGCCAGCAGTGACTCGATCTGGCAGGGGTTATCCGGTGAAAAACTGTTTTTT
CASSDSIWQGLSGEKLFF
>TRBV7-9|TRBJ1-1|TRBD1|-
TGTGCCAGCAGCCCAACAGGGGGCCTTGAAGCTTTCTTT
CASSPTGGLEAFF